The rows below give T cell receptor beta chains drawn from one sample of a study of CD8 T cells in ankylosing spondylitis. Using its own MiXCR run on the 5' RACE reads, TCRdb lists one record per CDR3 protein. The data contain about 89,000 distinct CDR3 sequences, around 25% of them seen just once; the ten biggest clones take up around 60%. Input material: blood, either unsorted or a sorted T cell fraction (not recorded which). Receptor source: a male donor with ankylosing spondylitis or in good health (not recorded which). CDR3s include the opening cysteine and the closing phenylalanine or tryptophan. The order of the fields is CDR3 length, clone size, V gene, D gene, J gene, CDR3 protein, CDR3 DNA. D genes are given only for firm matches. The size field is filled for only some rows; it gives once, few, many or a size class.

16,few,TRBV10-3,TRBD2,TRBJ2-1,CAITTQTSGGNNEQFF,TGTGCCATCACCACGCAGACTAGCGGGGGAAACAATGAGCAGTTCTTC
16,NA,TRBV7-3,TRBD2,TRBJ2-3,CASSSGLAGSTDTQYF,TGTGCCAGCAGCTCCGGACTAGCGGGGAGCACAGATACGCAGTATTTT
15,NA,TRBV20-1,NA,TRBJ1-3,CSARDRMSSGNTIYF,TGCAGTGCTAGAGATCGTATGAGCTCTGGAAACACCATATATTTT
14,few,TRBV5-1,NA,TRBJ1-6,CASSEEGRGSPLHF,TGCGCCAGCAGCGAGGAGGGACGGGGCTCACCCCTCCACTTT
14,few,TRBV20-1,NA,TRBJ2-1,CSAPRGGGPGEQFF,TGCAGTGCTCCCCGAGGGGGAGGGCCTGGTGAGCAGTTCTTC
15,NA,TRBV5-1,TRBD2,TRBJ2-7,CASAGLAGEVYEQYF,TGCGCTAGTGCAGGATTAGCGGGGGAAGTCTACGAGCAGTACTTC
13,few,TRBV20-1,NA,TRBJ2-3,CSAFIPRTDTQYF,TGCAGTGCCTTCATACCCCGCACAGATACGCAGTATTTT
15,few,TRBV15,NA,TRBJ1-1,CATEEGYLRNTEAFF,TGTGCCACCGAGGAGGGCTATTTGAGGAACACTGAAGCTTTCTTT
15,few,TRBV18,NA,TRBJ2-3,CASSPWRESTDTQYF,TGTGCCAGCTCACCATGGAGGGAGTCAACAGATACGCAGTATTTT
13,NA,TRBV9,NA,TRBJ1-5,CASGLSGDQPQHF,TGTGCCAGCGGTTTATCTGGGGATCAGCCCCAGCATTTT
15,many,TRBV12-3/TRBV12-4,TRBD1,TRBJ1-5,CASSLRPGGIQPQHF,TGTGCCAGCAGCCTGCGGCCAGGGGGAATTCAGCCCCAGCATTTT
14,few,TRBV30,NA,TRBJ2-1,CAWSDGVLRNEQFF,TGTGCCTGGAGTGATGGGGTATTGAGGAATGAGCAGTTCTTC
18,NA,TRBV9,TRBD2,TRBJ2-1,CASTPGTSGNNSYNEQFF,TGTGCCAGCACCCCGGGGACTAGCGGGAACAACTCCTACAATGAGCAGTTCTTC
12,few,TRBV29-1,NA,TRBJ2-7,CSVEDLLSEQYF,TGCAGCGTTGAAGATCTCCTTAGCGAGCAGTACTTC
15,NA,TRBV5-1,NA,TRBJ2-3,CASSITRSAADTQYF,TGCGCCAGCAGCATAACTAGGAGCGCAGCAGATACGCAGTATTTT
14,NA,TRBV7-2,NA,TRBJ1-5,CASSQDVSNQPQHF,TGTGCCAGCAGCCAGGATGTTAGCAATCAGCCCCAGCATTTT
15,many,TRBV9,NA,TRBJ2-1,CASSVVSGLYNEQFF,TGTGCCAGCAGCGTAGTTAGCGGCCTCTACAATGAGCAGTTCTTC
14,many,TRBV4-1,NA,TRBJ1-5,CASSRGELNQPQHF,TGCGCCAGCAGCAGGGGAGAGTTGAATCAGCCCCAGCATTTT
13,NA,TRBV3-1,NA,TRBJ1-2,CASRLGERYGYTF,TGTGCCAGCAGGCTAGGGGAACGGTATGGCTACACCTTC
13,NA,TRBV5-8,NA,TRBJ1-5,CASSLWGNQPQHF,TGTGCCAGCAGCTTATGGGGGAATCAGCCCCAGCATTTT
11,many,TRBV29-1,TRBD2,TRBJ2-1,CSVPPSSGVFF,TGCAGCGTCCCACCGAGTAGCGGGGTATTCTTC
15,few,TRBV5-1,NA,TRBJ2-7,CASRLGTTEAYEQYF,TGCGCCAGCAGATTAGGGACGACAGAAGCCTACGAGCAGTACTTC
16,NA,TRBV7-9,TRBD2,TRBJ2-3,CASSLKRGIVTDTQYF,TGTGCCAGCAGCTTGAAGCGGGGGATAGTCACAGATACGCAGTATTTT
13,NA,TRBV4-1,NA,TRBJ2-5,CASSQGLKETQYF,TGCGCCAGCAGCCAGGGACTTAAAGAGACCCAGTACTTC
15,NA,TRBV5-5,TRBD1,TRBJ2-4,CASSLRQGAGDIQYF,TGTGCCAGCAGCTTGCGGCAGGGGGCTGGGGACATTCAGTACTTC
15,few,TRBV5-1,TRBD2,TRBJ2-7,CASRAGSSGTSEQYF,TGCGCCAGCCGGGCGGGGTCTAGCGGGACCAGCGAGCAGTACTTC
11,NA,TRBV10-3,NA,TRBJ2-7,CAIALDYEQYF,TGTGCCATCGCATTAGACTACGAGCAGTACTTC
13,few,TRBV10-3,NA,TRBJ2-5,CAISDGHQETQYF,TGTGCCATCAGTGATGGGCACCAAGAGACCCAGTACTTC
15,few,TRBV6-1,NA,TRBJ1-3,CASMESPYSGNTIYF,TGTGCCAGCATGGAGTCTCCGTACTCTGGAAACACCATATATTTT
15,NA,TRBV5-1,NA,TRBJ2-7,CASSLGDFVTYEQYF,TGCGCCAGCAGCTTGGGGGACTTCGTCACCTACGAGCAGTACTTC
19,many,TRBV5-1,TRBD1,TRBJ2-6,CASSTDGTGRVTGANVLTF,TGCGCCAGCTCCACCGACGGGACAGGGAGAGTAACTGGGGCCAACGTCCTGACTTTC
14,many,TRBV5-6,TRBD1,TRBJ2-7,CASSGTGGYYEQYF,TGTGCCAGCAGCGGGACAGGGGGCTACTACGAGCAGTACTTC
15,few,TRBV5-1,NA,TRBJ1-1,CASSLVVDGGPEAFF,TGCGCCAGCAGCTTGGTAGTGGACGGGGGGCCTGAAGCTTTCTTT
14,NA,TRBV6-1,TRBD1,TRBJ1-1,CASSQGGARTEAFF,TGTGCCAGCAGCCAGGGGGGGGCTAGGACTGAAGCTTTCTTT
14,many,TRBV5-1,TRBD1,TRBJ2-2,CASSQGQYTGELFF,TGCGCCAGCAGCCAGGGACAGTACACCGGGGAGCTGTTTTTT
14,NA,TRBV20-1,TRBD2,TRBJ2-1,CSASGTRSGDEQFF,TGCAGTGCTAGTGGGACTAGAAGCGGCGATGAGCAGTTCTTC
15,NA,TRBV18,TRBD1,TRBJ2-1,CASSPPGGSYNEQFF,TGTGCCAGCTCACCCCCAGGGGGATCCTACAATGAGCAGTTCTTC